This entry describes one TCR beta chain. Antigen: not known. The sample originates from a study of Tregs in tolerant kidney transplant recipients. Study-level background: The nonmyeloablative bone marrow transplants came from related graft donors, with transient mixed chimerism.

Assay used: immunoSEQ multiplex PCR; TCRdb lists only in-frame clones, some missing. The repertoire table contains roughly 30,000 clones. General study findings and limits: Donor-specific Treg expansion exceeded global Treg expansion in tolerant patients, suggesting antigen drive. Activated donor B cell expansion appeared to reveal the most relevant donor-specific TCRbeta repertoire.

The clonotype was recovered from a human donor who received a combined kidney and bone marrow transplant. Here the sequenced sample was CD8+ T cells from blood, taken before the transplant.

The CDR3 spells CSAFSNEQFF. The CDR3 bases that were read are TGCAGTGCTTTCAGCAATGAG. The V gene is TRBV20-1, the J gene TRBJ2-1; D gene uncertain. The DNA ends 3 residues before the CDR3 does, and the rest of the CDR3 is filled in from the germline J gene. Deletions cut 5 bases from V and 6 bases from J, with 5 bases between. Looked up from germline, CDR1 is DFQATT and CDR2 is SNEGSKA (reference sequence). The CDR3 extends over 10 amino acids.